A single sample gave rise to the 21 T cell receptor beta chains below, sequenced in a study of tumor-infiltrating lymphocytes in primary liver carcinoma. Joint extraction of RNA and DNA used roughly 19-31 mg of bulk tissue that was unsorted. A primer in the constant region served to generate TCR beta cDNA from 450 to 600 ng of total RNA. Libraries covering TCR beta were generated through three nested multiplex PCR rounds (using a slightly modified ARM-PCR). The first two PCR rounds, roughly 11 cycles each, used TRBV1-TRBV30 forward primers and a C-beta reverse primer. A single record per CDR3 protein comes from TCRdb applying MiXCR to the multiplex PCR reads. The sample has 75,000 to 90,000 distinct CDR3 sequences, over 60% seen once. The sequenced sample consisted of liver tumor tissue from sampling region 1. Indicated subset: tumor region T1, superior pole. All receptors derive from a man aged 35-49 years with primary liver carcinoma and hepatitis B virus infection.

As for this clonotype: A clone one base away is much larger, so this may be a read error. This chain uses TRBV28 with TRBJ2-7, with D unresolved. Trimming cost V 3 bases and J 6 bases, with 18 bases left between them. Per germline, CDR1 MDHEN and CDR2 SYDVKM. The CDR3 has 15 residues. CDR3 region: CASSFPSLHGFEQYF. CDR3 nucleotides: TGTGCCAGCAGTTTCCCCTCTTTACATGGTTTCGAGCAGTACTTC.

The rearrangement uses TRBV28 and TRBJ2-7; D uncertain. Germline loops: CDR1 MDHEN, CDR2 SYDVKM. Trimming removed 6 bases at V and 3 bases at J, with 12 bases between. The CDR3 totals 13 residues. As DNA, the CDR3 is TGTGCCAGCAGCTTCATGTGTGGCTACGAGCAGTACTTC. Its translation: CASSFMCGYEQYF.

Only one count was recorded for this clonotype. The chain combines TRBV11-2 with TRBJ2-1; no firm D call. CDR1 SGHAT and CDR2 FQNNGV come from the germline V gene. The CDR3 spans 13 residues. Deletions cut 7 bases from V and 9 bases from J, with 16 bases between. Here the CDR3 reads CASKNSSYSEQFF. CDR3 nucleotide sequence: TGTGCCAGCAAGAATAGCTCCTATAGTGAGCAGTTCTTC.

The genes are TRBV5-1 and TRBJ2-1; TRBD2 is a possible D gene (6 bases). The CDR3 is made up of 17 amino acids. Germline CDR1 is SGHRS and CDR2 is YFSETQ. V gave up 0 bases and J gave up 0 bases, with 13 bases separating them. This CDR3 is CASSLAWDSDSYNEQFF. The CDR3, as DNA: TGCGCCAGCAGCTTGGCATGGGACTCCGACTCCTACAATGAGCAGTTCTTC.

About this clonotype: A much larger clone differs by one base, so this may be a read error. The chain joins TRBV30 to TRBJ1-5, with TRBD1 matching over 7 bases. In germline, CDR1 is GTSNPN, CDR2 SVGIG (reference sequence). The CDR3 length is 13 residues. The CDR3 sequence: CVWSVTGVQPQHF. In DNA, the CDR3 is TGTGTCTGGAGTGTAACAGGGGTGCAGCCCCAGCATTTT. Full variable domain (missing parts from reference TRBV30 and TRBJ1-5): SQTIHQWPATLVQPVGSPLSLECTVEGTSNPNLYWYRQAAGRGLQLLFYSVGIGQISSEVPQNLSASRPQDRQFILSSKKLLLSDSGFYLCVWSVTGVQPQHFGDGTRLSIL.

On this clonotype: Since no conserved phenylalanine or tryptophan closes the CDR3, a read error is the likely cause. Because the CDR3's place on the DNA is in doubt, the DNA is left out and the CDR3 is given as listed by TCRdb. The genes are TRBV29-1 and TRBJ2-4; TRBD2 is the table's D call and was not checked against the DNA. Germline lookup yields CDR1 SQVTM and CDR2 ANQGSEA. Inclusive of both ends, the CDR3 amounts to 11 amino acids. This CDR3 reads CSVDVEGQAYL.

This clonotype was seen once. The junction differs from germline at one of its ends, possibly a read error. The chain has TRBV6-1 and TRBJ2-7, with D maybe TRBD1 (6 bases). This CDR3 comprises 15 residues. Germline lookup yields CDR1 MNHNS and CDR2 SASEGT. The chain's CDR3 is CASSEEQGGPYKQYF. As DNA, the CDR3 is TGTGCCAGCAGTGAGGAACAGGGTGGCCCCTACAAGCAGTACTTC.

As regards this clonotype: A junction boundary mismatches the germline segment, possibly from a read error. The J gene is TRBJ2-1, the V gene TRBV11-2; D may correspond to TRBD1 or TRBD2 (5 bases each). The CDR3 length is 22 residues. Germline values: CDR1 SGHAT, CDR2 FQNNGV. The CDR3 sequence is CASSPSYRDPVKQVRSYNEQFF. The CDR3 nucleotides read TGTGCCAGCAGCCCCTCCTACCGGGATCCCGTGAAACAGGTTCGCTCCTACAATGAGCAATTCTTC.

Worth noting for this clonotype: Compared with germline, one end of the junction differs, possibly owing to a read error. This rearrangement joins TRBV6-1 to TRBJ1-5; D uncertain. The J call is uncertain, as TRBJ2-3 better fits the DNA end. The V gene's germline CDR1 is MNHNS and CDR2 SASEGT. CDR3 length equals 16 residues. CDR3 in amino acids: CASCEATPDSNQPQYF. Here the CDR3 DNA reads TGTGCCAGCTGTGAAGCTACACCCGATAGCAATCAGCCCCAGTATTTT.

In the case of this clonotype: One end of the junction does not line up with germline, which may come from a read error. The rearrangement joins TRBV4-1 to TRBJ2-2; TRBD2 agrees at 10 bases. The CDR3 has 15 residues. Looked up from germline, CDR1 is MGHRA and CDR2 is YSYEKL. CDR3 sequence: CTSSLAGDVIGELSF. The CDR3, as DNA: TGCACCAGCAGTCTAGCGGGAGATGTCATCGGGGAGCTGTCTTTT.

Regarding this clonotype: A junction boundary mismatches the germline segment, possibly from a read error. This sequence joins TRBV4-1 and TRBJ1-1, with unresolved D. The CDR3 runs to 13 residues. The germline gives CDR1 MGHRA, CDR2 YSYEKL. This chain's CDR3 is CVSSLAVNTEAFF. The CDR3 DNA reads TGCGTCAGCAGCCTTGCGGTGAATACTGAAGCTTTCTTT.

Note on this clonotype: It is likely a read error, because the conserved phenylalanine at the end of the CDR3 is missing. V and J are TRBV7-8 and TRBJ2-7, with TRBD1 matching over 10 bases. The CDR3 is 15 residues long. V was pared by 6 bases and J by 0 bases, with 5 bases of the junction left unmatched. Germline values: CDR1 SGHVS, CDR2 FQNEAQ. The CDR3 DNA reads TGTGCCAGCAGGAAGGGACAGGGGCCCTCCTACGAGCAGTACTTA. This gives the protein CASRKGQGPSYEQYL.

The chain joins TRBV11-2 to TRBJ2-5, with D maybe TRBD1 (5 bases). Germline V gene lookup returns CDR1 SGHAT and CDR2 FQNNGV. The CDR3 is 14 amino acids. The CDR3, as DNA: TGTGTCAACAGCTTACAGGTAGCCCAAGAGACCCAGTACTTC. Translation: CVNSLQVAQETQYF.

This clonotype was picked up many times. The rearrangement uses TRBV6-2 or TRBV6-3 and TRBJ2-7; TRBD1 matches at 8 bases. The CDR3 runs to 14 residues. With V trimmed by 10 bases and J by 0 bases, 8 bases remained unmatched. In germline, CDR1 is MNHEY, CDR2 SVGEGT. For the CDR3, the DNA is TGTGCCACCATGGAGGACAGGGACTCCTACGAGCAGTACTTC. Translation gives CATMEDRDSYEQYF.

Regarding this clonotype: This may be a read error, as it is one base from a much larger clone. The CDR3 bases are TGCGCCGGCAGTCAATGCCGACGTCAGCCCTCCTATGGCTACACCTTC. It codes for CAGSQCRRQPSYGYTF. The chain recombines TRBV23-1 with TRBJ1-2, with unresolved D. TRBV23-1 is given ORF status, its function remaining uncertain. The CDR3 is 16 residues long.

On this clonotype itself: Possible read error: a much larger clone is one base away. This chain links TRBV2 with TRBJ2-1; D gene ambiguous. Trimming removed 7 bases at V and 4 bases at J, with 17 bases between. The CDR3 contains 15 residues. Germline V gene data show CDR1 as SNHLY and CDR2 as FYNNEI. CDR3 sequence reads: CASNERPYPYNEQFF. The CDR3 nucleotides read TGTGCCAGCAATGAGAGACCATACCCTTACAATGAGCAGTTCTTC. Combining the CDR3 with reference TRBV2 and TRBJ2-1 gives the whole variable domain EPEVTQTPSHQVTQMGQEVILRCVPISNHLYFYWYRQILGQKVEFLVSFYNNEISEKSEIFDDQFSVERPDGSNFTLKIRSTKLEDSAMYFCASNERPYPYNEQFFGPGTRLTVL.

Comments on this clonotype: The junction departs from germline at one end; a sequencing error may be responsible. The CDR3 reads CASSLDTGAYNEQIF. CDR3 bases: TGCGCCAGCAGCTTGGATACAGGCGCCTATAATGAGCAGATCTTC. The genes are TRBV5-1 and TRBJ2-1, with a weak D call TRBD1 (5 bases). Germline CDR1 is SGHRS and CDR2 is YFSETQ. CDR3 length equals 15 residues.

Remarks on this clonotype: A read error may produce the germline difference seen at one junction end. J is TRBJ2-7 and V is TRBV11-2; the D is unclear. CDR3 length: 15 residues. Looked up from germline, CDR1 is SGHAT and CDR2 is FQNNGV. The CDR3 DNA follows: TGTGCCAGCGGCCTATCTGTGGGAACATCCTACGATCAGTACTTC. Its protein is CASGLSVGTSYDQYF.

Regarding this clonotype: A much larger clone sits a single nucleotide away, making a read error possible. This chain uses TRBV24-1 with TRBJ2-3; D may be TRBD2 (6 bases). Between the trimmed V and J ends, which lost 4 bases and 11 bases, there was a span of 15 bases. The germline V gene encodes CDR1 KGHDR and CDR2 SFDVKD. The CDR3 is 13 residues long. Here the CDR3 reads CATSDTTSGEQYF. The CDR3 DNA reads TGTGCCACCAGTGACACGACTAGTGGGGAGCAGTATTTT.

To note about this clonotype: The junction differs from germline at one of its ends, possibly a read error. V usage is TRBV7-8 and J usage is TRBJ2-3; the match to TRBD1 covers 7 bases. Germline-derived CDR1 and CDR2 are SGHVS and FQNEAQ. The CDR3 consists of 14 residues. CDR3 in amino acids: CASSSGTVSYTKYF. CDR3 DNA sequence: TGTGCCAGCAGCTCCGGGACAGTGAGCTATACGAAGTATTTT.

This clonotype has a single count. Because it lacks the conserved phenylalanine or tryptophan at the end, this CDR3 is likely a read error. The chain joins TRBV14 to TRBJ2-3, with D unclear. The CDR3 extends over 15 amino acids. Germline CDR1 and CDR2: SGHDN and FVKESK. The CDR3 sequence is CASSQGRASTDTQYL. CDR3 nucleotides: TGTGCCAGTAGCCAAGGACGGGCTAGCACAGATACGCAGTATCTT.